The TCR beta chain under discussion was sequenced for a study of T cell responses to AZD1222 COVID-19 vaccine. Measured with immunoSEQ multiplex PCR; TCRdb has only the in-frame clones, and not every one. The sample includes about 50,000 clones, around 80% seen only once; the top ten take 6.6%. The source is an adult in good health. Sequences were derived from peripheral blood, sampled on day 0 of AZD1222 vaccination.

This chain's CDR3 is CASTHLGGRQGDEQYF. The DNA for the CDR3 is TGTGCCAGCACCCACTTGGGCGGTAGACAGGGGGACGAGCAGTACTTC. The chain couples TRBV5-5 to TRBJ2-7, with 9 bases aligning to TRBD1. After removal of 6 bases from V and 5 bases from J, the junction contained 15 bases not matched to a gene. The CDR3 is made up of 16 amino acids. Germline CDR1 and CDR2: SGHKS and YYEKEE (reference sequence).